This T cell receptor beta chain emerged from a study of blood T cell repertoires in COVID-19. Background on the study: The United States, Italy and Spain provided the acute and convalescent COVID-19 samples. From T cells, B-cell-depleted T cells, or PBMCs came the material, which was cDNA or gDNA.

In Seattle, patients joined the study during active infection and were tracked longitudinally. The CDR3 runs to 16 residues. The V end lost 0 bases, the J end lost 0 bases, and 12 bases lay between the germline ends. CDR1 is SGHKS, CDR2 YYEKEE, per germline (reference sequence). Only in-frame clones appear in the TCRdb table, and some are missing; sequencing was by immunoSEQ multiplex PCR. The sample lists roughly 70,000 clones, roughly 90% seen once, with less than 7.5% in the top ten. The J gene is TRBJ1-1, the V gene TRBV5-5; the D is unclear. The sample consisted of peripheral blood. The clonotype originates from a man aged 80 or over with COVID-19, enrolled during active disease. The CDR3 protein is CASSLGMGFVNTEAFF. CDR3 DNA sequence: TGTGCCAGCAGCTTGGGTATGGGCTTTGTGAACACTGAAGCTTTCTTT.